This is a list of T cell receptor beta chains from one sample in a study of identical twins. Each CDR3 protein gets one entry after TCRdb re-called the 5' RACE reads with MiXCR. The table has about 190,000 distinct CDR3 sequences, roughly 15% seen once. These data were also filed under a second study, of T cells expressing NK-cell markers.

The sample taken for sequencing was CD8+ T cells sorted from blood. These receptors were obtained from a woman aged 18-29 years in good health. Both conserved end residues are part of each CDR3. A D gene is named only where the DNA matches it firmly. Size values are once, few and many counts, or a class for expanded clones, and some rows have none.

j_gene: TRBJ2-5; abundance: .; v_gene: TRBV6-1; d_gene: .; CDR3nt: TGTGCCAGCAGGGGTACACAGATCCAAGAGACCCAGTACTTC; CDR3aa: CASRGTQIQETQYF
j_gene: TRBJ2-1; abundance: .; v_gene: TRBV27; d_gene: TRBD1; CDR3nt: TGTGCCAGCAGTGCCCGGCTCCGGGACAGTTACAATGAGCAGTTCTTC; CDR3aa: CASSARLRDSYNEQFF
j_gene: TRBJ2-7; abundance: few; v_gene: TRBV7-8; d_gene: TRBD2; CDR3nt: TGTGCCAGCAGCTCCTGGACTAGCGGAACGATTTACGAGCAGTACTTC; CDR3aa: CASSSWTSGTIYEQYF
j_gene: TRBJ2-2; abundance: .; v_gene: TRBV6-2/TRBV6-3; d_gene: .; CDR3nt: TGTGCCAGCAGTTACCACCGCGGGACCGCGAACACCGGGGAGCTGTTTTTT; CDR3aa: CASSYHRGTANTGELFF
j_gene: TRBJ2-3; abundance: few; v_gene: TRBV21-1; d_gene: .; CDR3nt: TGTGCCAGCATAGCGAGACAGGGTGGGAGAGATACGCAGTATTTT; CDR3aa: CASIARQGGRDTQYF
j_gene: TRBJ2-1; abundance: few; v_gene: TRBV20-1; d_gene: TRBD2; CDR3nt: TGCAGTGCTAGAGATCTGCTAGCGGGGGTCAATGAGCAGTTCTTC; CDR3aa: CSARDLLAGVNEQFF
j_gene: TRBJ1-2; abundance: few; v_gene: TRBV29-1; d_gene: .; CDR3nt: TGCAGCGCGAAACTATACCGGGGCTATGGCTACACCTTC; CDR3aa: CSAKLYRGYGYTF
j_gene: TRBJ2-3; abundance: few; v_gene: TRBV9; d_gene: .; CDR3nt: TGTGCCAGCAGCGTCTCCGGGAGAGGGGCAGATACGCAGTATTTT; CDR3aa: CASSVSGRGADTQYF
j_gene: TRBJ2-5; abundance: .; v_gene: TRBV27; d_gene: .; CDR3nt: TGTGCCAGCAGACGTTTGCTTCCTCAAGAGACCCAGTACTTC; CDR3aa: CASRRLLPQETQYF
j_gene: TRBJ2-7; abundance: .; v_gene: TRBV4-1; d_gene: .; CDR3nt: TGCGCCAGCAGCCAAGATGGACAGACCCGAGGGTCCTACGAGCAGTACTTC; CDR3aa: CASSQDGQTRGSYEQYF
j_gene: TRBJ1-1; abundance: few; v_gene: TRBV2; d_gene: TRBD1; CDR3nt: TGTGCCAGCAGTGAAGGAAACAGGGGGAACACTGAAGCTTTCTTT; CDR3aa: CASSEGNRGNTEAFF
j_gene: TRBJ1-5; abundance: .; v_gene: TRBV30; d_gene: .; CDR3nt: TGTGCCTGGAGTGTTTGGGGGGATCAGCCCCAGCATTTT; CDR3aa: CAWSVWGDQPQHF
j_gene: TRBJ1-6; abundance: many; v_gene: TRBV12-3/TRBV12-4; d_gene: .; CDR3nt: TGTGCCAGCAGTTTCGGGACAACTAGTTCACCCCTCCACTTT; CDR3aa: CASSFGTTSSPLHF
j_gene: TRBJ2-1; abundance: .; v_gene: TRBV20-1; d_gene: .; CDR3nt: TGCAGTGCTAGAGATTGGCTCGCGGGCTATGAGCAGTTCTTC; CDR3aa: CSARDWLAGYEQFF
j_gene: TRBJ2-7; abundance: many; v_gene: TRBV12-3/TRBV12-4; d_gene: .; CDR3nt: TGTGCCAGCAGTTTTGGACTGCCATCCGAGCAGTACTTC; CDR3aa: CASSFGLPSEQYF
j_gene: TRBJ2-1; abundance: few; v_gene: TRBV19; d_gene: .; CDR3nt: TGTGCCAGTAGTATAGGCCCCGCCTACAATGAGCAGTTCTTC; CDR3aa: CASSIGPAYNEQFF
j_gene: TRBJ2-2; abundance: .; v_gene: TRBV13; d_gene: .; CDR3nt: TGTGCCAGCAGCTTAGGGCGGTCGAACACCGGGGAGCTGTTTTTT; CDR3aa: CASSLGRSNTGELFF
j_gene: TRBJ1-4; abundance: .; v_gene: TRBV12-3/TRBV12-4; d_gene: .; CDR3nt: TGTGCCAGCAGTCTAGTGCTCGGAAAGGGAAAACTGTTTTTT; CDR3aa: CASSLVLGKGKLFF
j_gene: TRBJ2-7; abundance: .; v_gene: TRBV9; d_gene: .; CDR3nt: TGTGCCAGCTCCTCGGACCTTTCCTACGAGCAGTACTTC; CDR3aa: CASSSDLSYEQYF
j_gene: TRBJ2-1; abundance: few; v_gene: TRBV3-1; d_gene: .; CDR3nt: TGTGCCAGCAGCCACCCGGGACGGGGCAATGAGCAGTTCTTC; CDR3aa: CASSHPGRGNEQFF
j_gene: TRBJ2-2; abundance: few; v_gene: TRBV7-9; d_gene: TRBD1; CDR3nt: TGTGCCAGCAGCTCGGACAGGGATTTGTTTCGAGGGGAGCTGTTTTTT; CDR3aa: CASSSDRDLFRGELFF
j_gene: TRBJ2-3; abundance: few; v_gene: TRBV6-2/TRBV6-3; d_gene: .; CDR3nt: TGTGCCAGCAGTCCAAATACTCCGACAGAGATGGGCACAGATACGCAGTATTTT; CDR3aa: CASSPNTPTEMGTDTQYF
j_gene: TRBJ2-5; abundance: .; v_gene: TRBV7-8; d_gene: TRBD2; CDR3nt: TGTGCCAGCAGCTACGGCGGGGGGGGCCTAGAGACCCAGTACTTC; CDR3aa: CASSYGGGGLETQYF
j_gene: TRBJ2-7; abundance: .; v_gene: TRBV3-1; d_gene: .; CDR3nt: TGTGCCAGCAGCCAGCCGGACTACGAGCAGTACTTC; CDR3aa: CASSQPDYEQYF
j_gene: TRBJ2-6; abundance: .; v_gene: TRBV11-1; d_gene: TRBD1; CDR3nt: TGTGCCAGCAGCCCGCGGACAGGGGGCGGCTCTGGGGCCAACGTCCTGACTTTC; CDR3aa: CASSPRTGGGSGANVLTF
j_gene: TRBJ1-1; abundance: few; v_gene: TRBV6-6; d_gene: .; CDR3nt: TGTGCCAGCAGCTACGGATGGGCTTTCTTT; CDR3aa: CASSYGWAFF
j_gene: TRBJ2-1; abundance: .; v_gene: TRBV27; d_gene: TRBD2; CDR3nt: TGTGCCAGCCGGACTAGCGGGAGTAGCAATGAGCAGTTCTTC; CDR3aa: CASRTSGSSNEQFF
j_gene: TRBJ2-6; abundance: .; v_gene: TRBV5-1; d_gene: TRBD1; CDR3nt: TGCGCCAGCAGCCCTTACCCGGACAGGGAGGCAGGGGCCAACGTCCTGACTTTC; CDR3aa: CASSPYPDREAGANVLTF
j_gene: TRBJ2-7; abundance: many; v_gene: TRBV19; d_gene: TRBD1; CDR3nt: TGTGCCAGTAGTATCGGGACAGCCTACGAGCAGTACTTC; CDR3aa: CASSIGTAYEQYF
j_gene: TRBJ1-2; abundance: .; v_gene: TRBV5-5; d_gene: .; CDR3nt: TGTGCCAGCAGCGCCGGGGGAGGGGGAAGCTATGGCTACACCTTC; CDR3aa: CASSAGGGGSYGYTF
j_gene: TRBJ1-3; abundance: few; v_gene: TRBV2; d_gene: TRBD1; CDR3nt: TGTGCCAGCAAGGAGGGGGCAGCTGGAAACACCATATATTTT; CDR3aa: CASKEGAAGNTIYF
j_gene: TRBJ2-1; abundance: .; v_gene: TRBV27; d_gene: .; CDR3nt: TGTGCCGCCGCTTCTGGGACGTCCAATAGGAATGAGCAGTTCTTC; CDR3aa: CAAASGTSNRNEQFF
j_gene: TRBJ2-7; abundance: .; v_gene: TRBV12-3/TRBV12-4; d_gene: .; CDR3nt: TGTGCCAGCAGTTTTGCCGTGAGCTACGAGCAGTACTTC; CDR3aa: CASSFAVSYEQYF
j_gene: TRBJ1-2; abundance: many; v_gene: TRBV28; d_gene: .; CDR3nt: TGTGCCAGCAGTCTCCGGACCGGAGTGGGAGTCTATGGCTACACCTTC; CDR3aa: CASSLRTGVGVYGYTF
j_gene: TRBJ2-3; abundance: .; v_gene: TRBV7-9; d_gene: .; CDR3nt: TGTGCCAGTACTTTTGGGACACCTTCTAGCACAGATACGCAGTATTTT; CDR3aa: CASTFGTPSSTDTQYF
j_gene: TRBJ2-5; abundance: .; v_gene: TRBV25-1; d_gene: .; CDR3nt: TGTGCCAGCATGGAGGATCCCGGCTCCCAGTACTTC; CDR3aa: CASMEDPGSQYF
j_gene: TRBJ2-3; abundance: few; v_gene: TRBV12-5; d_gene: TRBD1; CDR3nt: TGTGCTAGTGGTTTGATAGGGACAGGGTCAGATACGCAGTATTTT; CDR3aa: CASGLIGTGSDTQYF
j_gene: TRBJ1-1; abundance: few; v_gene: TRBV5-1; d_gene: .; CDR3nt: TGCGCCAGCAGCTTACGGAATTCGGTCCGTGGGAACACTGAAGCTTTCTTT; CDR3aa: CASSLRNSVRGNTEAFF
j_gene: TRBJ2-3; abundance: .; v_gene: TRBV6-2/TRBV6-3; d_gene: TRBD2; CDR3nt: TGTGCCAGCAGCCGTCTAGCGGGAGTCCCAGATACGCAGTATTTT; CDR3aa: CASSRLAGVPDTQYF
j_gene: TRBJ1-1; abundance: many; v_gene: TRBV6-2/TRBV6-3; d_gene: TRBD1; CDR3nt: TGTGCCAGCAGCCGAAGACAGGGGACGGGTTTGTCGGCTTTCTTT; CDR3aa: CASSRRQGTGLSAFF
j_gene: TRBJ1-2; abundance: .; v_gene: TRBV7-9; d_gene: .; CDR3nt: TGTGCCAGCAGCTCCCTGCGGGGAGGACAAACTAACTATGGCTACACCTTC; CDR3aa: CASSSLRGGQTNYGYTF
j_gene: TRBJ2-7; abundance: many; v_gene: TRBV19; d_gene: .; CDR3nt: TGTGCCAGTAGTTCGTTCTACGAGCAGTACTTC; CDR3aa: CASSSFYEQYF